These 25 T cell receptor beta chains share one sample of origin, sequenced in a study of shared clonotypes between healthy human individuals. Sequencing was performed with immunoSEQ multiplex PCR; in TCRdb, only in-frame clones are kept and a portion is missing. The sample gives roughly 600,000 clones, 98% of which show up once; 0.3% is in the top ten. CD45RO-negative cells were positively selected for CCR7, leaving out terminally differentiated effector memory CD45RA+ cells. Sequencing used naive CD8+ T cells sorted from blood. The receptors derive from a young man in good health.

The V and J genes are TRBV12-5 and TRBJ2-1; D unresolved. The CDR3 sequence is 13 residues long. Germline lookup yields CDR1 LGHNT and CDR2 FRNRAP. The V and J ends lost 1 base and 9 bases respectively, with 10 bases between them. This CDR3 reads CASGLDHLTEQFF. For the CDR3, the DNA is TGTGCTAGTGGTTTGGACCATCTCACTGAGCAGTTCTTC.

The V and J genes are TRBV9 and TRBJ2-7, with 13 bases lining up with TRBD2. CDR3 length: 15 residues. Per germline, CDR1 SGDLS and CDR2 YYNGEE. V lost 0 bases to trimming and J lost 5 bases; unmatched junction nucleotides: 2. CDR3 sequence: CASSVELAGGDEQYF. The CDR3 region has the DNA TGTGCCAGCAGCGTAGAACTAGCGGGAGGGGACGAGCAGTACTTC.

The V gene is TRBV5-1, the J gene TRBJ2-5; D gene unclear. CDR3 length equals 11 residues. Trimming cost V 5 bases and J 2 bases, with 4 bases left between them. Germline V gene lookup returns CDR1 SGHRS and CDR2 YFSETQ. The CDR3 region has the DNA TGCGCCAGCAGATCGCAAGAGACCCAGTACTTC. Translation: CASRSQETQYF.

The J gene is TRBJ2-3, the V gene TRBV2, with 7 bases fitting TRBD2. The junction had 7 bases not matched to a gene; V was cut back by 7 bases and J by 3 bases. CDR3 length: 14 residues. CDR1 is SNHLY, CDR2 FYNNEI, per germline. This chain's CDR3 is CASTPGEGTDTQYF. The CDR3, as DNA: TGTGCCAGCACTCCCGGGGAGGGTACAGATACGCAGTATTTT.

The chain employs TRBV6-1 and TRBJ1-5, with D maybe TRBD1 (6 bases). The CDR3 loop spans 14 amino acids. Trimming pared 7 bases from V and 6 bases from J, leaving 16 bases between. In germline, CDR1 is MNHNS, CDR2 SASEGT. CDR3 residues: CASIWAGDGQPQHF. The DNA of the CDR3 is TGTGCCAGCATCTGGGCAGGGGACGGTCAGCCCCAGCATTTT.

This sequence joins TRBV7-9 and TRBJ2-1; 10 nucleotides match TRBD1. The J segment lost 6 bases and the V segment lost 5 bases, leaving 10 bases of the junction unmatched. The CDR3 has 16 residues. CDR1 SEHNR and CDR2 FQNEAQ come from the germline V gene (reference sequence). In DNA, the CDR3 is TGTGCCAGCAGCGCCGGGCCCGGGACAGGGGCCAATGAGCAGTTCTTC. This sequence encodes CASSAGPGTGANEQFF.

The rearrangement uses TRBV30 and TRBJ2-7, with unresolved D. Between the trimmed V and J ends, which lost 0 bases and 4 bases, there was a span of 7 bases. In germline, CDR1 is GTSNPN, CDR2 SVGIG (reference sequence). This CDR3 is 12 amino acids long. The DNA of the CDR3 is TGTGCCTGGAGTGTGGGTCTATACGAGCAGTACTTC. Encoded protein: CAWSVGLYEQYF. Together with reference TRBV30 and TRBJ2-7, the CDR3 gives the full variable domain: SQTIHQWPATLVQPVGSPLSLECTVEGTSNPNLYWYRQAAGRGLQLLFYSVGIGQISSEVPQNLSASRPQDRQFILSSKKLLLSDSGFYLCAWSVGLYEQYFGPGTRLTVT.

The chain uses TRBV6-1 and TRBJ2-7; D gene uncertain. Trimming cost V 2 bases and J 0 bases, with 14 bases left between them. This CDR3 is 16 amino acids long. CDR1 is MNHNS and CDR2 is SASEGT in the germline V gene. In DNA, the CDR3 is TGTGCCAGCAGTGAACCCGGGCAGACAAGCTCCTACGAGCAGTACTTC. It codes for CASSEPGQTSSYEQYF.

About this clone: It may be a read error: a sequence one base away is much more abundant. This chain uses TRBV27 with TRBJ2-7; 7 bases are a match to TRBD1. CDR1 is MNHEY, CDR2 SMNVEV, per germline (reference sequence). V lost 6 bases to trimming and J lost 3 bases; unmatched junction nucleotides: 2. This CDR3 spans 12 amino acids. CDR3 nucleotides: TGTGCCAGCAGCGGGACAGACTACGAGCAGTACTTC. This sequence encodes CASSGTDYEQYF.

The chain is built from TRBV6-5 and TRBJ2-3, with no clear D. V was shortened by 2 bases and J by 0 bases, with 12 bases between the two germline ends. Germline-derived CDR1 and CDR2 are MNHEY and SVGAGI. This CDR3 is built from 16 residues. Written as DNA, the CDR3 is TGTGCCAGCAGTTACACCCGACTCCCTAGCACAGATACGCAGTATTTT. Its translation: CASSYTRLPSTDTQYF.

V and J are TRBV7-9 and TRBJ2-1; 9 bases align to TRBD1. Germline values: CDR1 SEHNR, CDR2 FQNEAQ (reference sequence). The length of the CDR3 is 16 residues. V shed 5 bases, J shed 8 bases, and the junction held 13 bases outside the gene matches. This chain's CDR3 is CASSTPDRGGLDEQFF. The DNA for the CDR3 is TGTGCCAGCAGCACGCCGGACAGGGGAGGGCTCGATGAGCAGTTCTTC. The whole variable domain, remainder taken from reference TRBV7-9 and TRBJ2-1, is DTGVSQNPRHKITKRGQNVTFRCDPISEHNRLYWYRQTLGQGPEFLTYFQNEAQLEKSRLLSDRFSAERPKGSFSTLEIQRTEQGDSAMYLCASSTPDRGGLDEQFFGPGTRLTVL.

This clone was seen just once. The V gene is TRBV11-2, the J gene TRBJ2-3; 10 nucleotides line up with TRBD1. Germline CDR1 is SGHAT and CDR2 is FQNNGV. The CDR3 contains 19 residues. Losses at the gene ends were 4 bases for V and 2 bases for J; bases not matched to a gene: 15. CDR3 amino acids: CASSSGDRGLPTHTDTQYF. CDR3 nucleotides: TGTGCCAGCAGCTCGGGAGACAGGGGGCTACCAACCCACACAGATACGCAGTATTTT.

This clone was recorded once. This chain joins TRBV15 and TRBJ2-1; TRBD2 is a possible D gene (6 bases). The CDR3 is made up of 14 amino acids. Between the trimmed V and J ends, which lost 3 bases and 5 bases, there was a span of 11 bases. Per the germline V gene, CDR1 is LNHNV and CDR2 is YYDKDF (reference sequence). The CDR3 region has the DNA TGTGCCACCAGCAGCACGGGACTTAACAATGAGCAGTTCTTC. Translation gives CATSSTGLNNEQFF.

J is TRBJ2-1 and V is TRBV10-2, with D perhaps TRBD2 (6 bases). The V end was cut by 3 bases, the J end by 8 bases, with 20 bases between. The CDR3 is made up of 16 amino acids. Per the germline V gene, CDR1 is WSHSY and CDR2 is SAAADI. The CDR3 spells CASSEGFLSPGDEQFF. CDR3 coding DNA: TGCGCCAGCAGTGAAGGGTTTCTCTCACCGGGAGATGAGCAGTTCTTC.

V usage is TRBV19 and J usage is TRBJ2-7, with unresolved D. V lost 6 bases to trimming and J lost 2 bases, with 14 bases between them. This CDR3 has 14 amino acids. Germline-derived CDR1 and CDR2 are LNHDA and SQIVND (reference sequence). CDR3 DNA sequence: TGTGCCAGTAGCCGGGCCCTAGGCGCCTACGAGCAGTACTTC. Protein sequence: CASSRALGAYEQYF.

The V call is TRBV27, the J call TRBJ1-2; 8 positions agree with TRBD1. Germline-derived CDR1 and CDR2 are MNHEY and SMNVEV (reference sequence). The CDR3 is 14 residues long. V trimming: 5 bases; J trimming: 6 bases; junction bases outside the gene matches: 8. For the CDR3, the DNA is TGTGCCAGCAGTCGCGGACAGGGCAAAGATGGCTACACCTTC. Its translation: CASSRGQGKDGYTF.

V and J are TRBV5-1 and TRBJ2-2, with a weak D call TRBD1 (6 bases). CDR3 length equals 14 residues. Between the trimmed V and J ends, which lost 4 bases and 5 bases, there was a span of 12 bases. CDR1 and CDR2 (germline): SGHRS, YFSETQ. The CDR3 reads CASSNQGLTGELFF. The CDR3 DNA sequence: TGCGCCAGCAGCAACCAGGGGTTGACCGGGGAGCTGTTTTTT.

The chain employs TRBV7-2 and TRBJ2-2; D unresolved. V was cut by 1 base and J by 7 bases, with 7 bases left in between. From germline, CDR1 is SGHTA and CDR2 FQGNSA. This CDR3 has 13 amino acids. The DNA of the CDR3 is TGTGCCAGCAGCTTAGTCGTTATCGGGGAGCTGTTTTTT. As protein: CASSLVVIGELFF.

The chain joins TRBV9 to TRBJ2-7, with D tentatively TRBD1 (6 bases). CDR1 is SGDLS and CDR2 is YYNGEE in the germline V gene. The CDR3 is 15 residues long. With 3 bases removed from V and 5 bases from J, the gap between germline ends came to 18 bases. CDR3 DNA: TGTGCCAGCAGCGCCGAACAGGGTTTCGGTGACGAGCAGTACTTC. This codes for CASSAEQGFGDEQYF.

This chain links TRBV19 with TRBJ2-7; 10 bases agree with TRBD1. The V and J ends lost 5 bases and 3 bases, in that order; junction bases with no gene match: 7. Germline values: CDR1 LNHDA, CDR2 SQIVND (reference sequence). The CDR3 length is 15 residues. The CDR3 is CASSPGTGDFYEQYF. In DNA form, the CDR3 reads TGTGCCAGTAGTCCGGGGACAGGGGACTTCTACGAGCAGTACTTC.

The genes are TRBV9 and TRBJ2-3; unclear D gene. The CDR3 extends over 13 amino acids. Germline V lookup: CDR1 SGDLS, CDR2 YYNGEE. V was clipped by 4 bases and J by 4 bases, with 10 bases between them. CDR3 nucleotide sequence: TGTGCCAGCAGCCCCCGTCGGGCAGATACGCAGTATTTT. Translating gives CASSPRRADTQYF.

This chain joins TRBV11-2 and TRBJ2-7; the D gene could be TRBD1 or TRBD2 (5 bases each). Per germline, CDR1 SGHAT and CDR2 FQNNGV. With 4 bases removed from V and 5 bases from J, the gap between germline ends came to 21 bases. This CDR3 has 16 residues. DNA for the CDR3: TGTGCCAGCAGCTCAACCCTACTGAGGGGCCTTAACGAGCAGTACTTC. Residues: CASSSTLLRGLNEQYF. Filled out from reference TRBV11-2 and TRBJ2-7, the complete variable domain reads EAGVAQSPRYKIIEKRQSVAFWCNPISGHATLYWYQQILGQGPKLLIQFQNNGVVDDSQLPKDRFSAERLKGVDSTLKIQPAKLEDSAVYLCASSSTLLRGLNEQYFGPGTRLTVT.

The chain joins TRBV7-9 to TRBJ2-5, with a tentative D call TRBD2 (6 bases). The V and J ends lost 6 bases and 1 base respectively, with 18 bases between them. Germline CDR1 is SEHNR and CDR2 is FQNEAQ (reference sequence). The CDR3 has 16 amino acids. As DNA, the CDR3 is TGTGCCAGCAGTCGAGCCCTAGCGCGCGTCCAAGAGACCCAGTACTTC. This encodes CASSRALARVQETQYF.

The rearrangement uses TRBV4-3 and TRBJ1-1; 7 positions agree with TRBD1. CDR1 is LGHNA and CDR2 is YSLEER in the germline V gene. The length of the CDR3 is 18 residues. V trimming: 0 bases; J trimming: 5 bases; junction bases outside the gene matches: 15. CDR3 sequence (DNA): TGCGCCAGCAGCCAAGATTTGGTACAGGGGAGAGTGAGGACTGAAGCTTTCTTT. Protein: CASSQDLVQGRVRTEAFF.

This sequence joins TRBV7-7 and TRBJ2-1, with a tentative D call TRBD2 (5 bases). V lost 1 base, J lost 7 bases, and 8 bases lay in between. The CDR3 totals 13 residues. CDR1 is SSHAT and CDR2 is FNYEAQ in the germline V gene (reference sequence). Here the CDR3 reads CASSLVPGNEQFF. The DNA of the CDR3 is TGTGCCAGCAGCTTAGTACCGGGGAATGAGCAGTTCTTC.